This T cell receptor (beta chain) was documented in a study of T-cell memory formation after mild COVID-19. TCRdb reprocessed the 5' RACE reads via MiXCR and lists one record per CDR3 protein. The sample lists just under 150,000 distinct CDR3 sequences, about 5.5% occurring once. CDR3 size: 14 residues. The rearrangement joins TRBV12-1 to TRBJ2-1; TRBD1, the table's D call, was not compared with the DNA. TRBV12-1 is given as a pseudogene. The sample was PBMCs or a T cell subset sorted from them (not recorded which). The origin of this receptor is an adult woman who had mild COVID-19 (a few samples of this study predate the infection). Cell type and time point are not known. Written as DNA, the CDR3 is TGTGCCAGCAGCTTTGGAGGGGCAGGGGTCGGGCAGTTCTTC. Residues: CASSFGGAGVGQFF.